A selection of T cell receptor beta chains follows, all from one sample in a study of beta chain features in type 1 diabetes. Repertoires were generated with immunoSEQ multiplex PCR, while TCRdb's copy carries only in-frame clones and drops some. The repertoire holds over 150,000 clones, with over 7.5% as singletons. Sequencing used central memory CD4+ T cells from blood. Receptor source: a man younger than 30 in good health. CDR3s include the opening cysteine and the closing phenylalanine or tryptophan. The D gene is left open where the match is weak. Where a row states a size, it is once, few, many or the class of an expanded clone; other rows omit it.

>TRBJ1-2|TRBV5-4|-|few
CASRSRQEDYGYTF
TGTGCCAGCAGAAGTCGACAGGAGGACTATGGCTACACCTTC
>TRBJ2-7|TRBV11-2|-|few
CASREQGHEQYF
TGTGCCAGCAGGGAACAGGGACACGAGCAGTACTTC
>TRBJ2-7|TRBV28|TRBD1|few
CASSRGQAYEQYF
TGTGCCAGCAGTAGGGGACAGGCCTACGAGCAGTACTTC
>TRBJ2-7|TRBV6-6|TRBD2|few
CASSSSGSYTYEQYF
TGTGCCAGCAGCAGTAGCGGGAGCTACACCTACGAGCAGTACTTC
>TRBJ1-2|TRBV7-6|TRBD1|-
CASSLDYRGSNYGYTF
TGTGCCAGCAGCTTAGACTACAGGGGATCCAACTATGGCTACACCTTC
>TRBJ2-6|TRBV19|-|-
CASSRALSSSGANVLTF
TGTGCCAGCTCGAGGGCTCTCTCGAGCTCTGGGGCCAACGTCCTGACTTTC
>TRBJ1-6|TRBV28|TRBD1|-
CASSLGTGGADSPLHF
TGTGCCAGCAGTTTGGGGACAGGGGGCGCGGATTCACCCCTCCACTTT
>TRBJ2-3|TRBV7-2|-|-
CASSPVVGSDTQYF
TGTGCCAGCAGCCCGGTAGTCGGGTCAGATACGCAGTATTTT
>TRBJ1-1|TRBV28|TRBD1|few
CASLPSTGEAVTEAFF
TGTGCCAGCCTCCCTTCGACAGGGGAGGCGGTCACTGAAGCTTTCTTT
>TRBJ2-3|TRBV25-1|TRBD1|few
CASSEAPGTGGTDTQYF
TGTGCCAGCAGTGAAGCCCCCGGGACAGGGGGCACAGATACGCAGTATTTT
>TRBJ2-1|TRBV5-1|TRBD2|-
CASTIHESGGILYNEQFF
TGCGCCAGCACCATACACGAGAGCGGGGGGATTCTCTACAATGAGCAGTTCTTC
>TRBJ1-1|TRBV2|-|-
CASSVEGTNTEAFF
TGTGCCAGCAGTGTAGAAGGGACTAACACTGAAGCTTTCTTT
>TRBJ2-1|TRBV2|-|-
CASSEAAGANEQFF
TGTGCCAGCAGTGAAGCGGCAGGGGCGAATGAGCAGTTCTTC
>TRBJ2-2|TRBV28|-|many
CASTYTGELFF
TGTGCCAGCACCTACACCGGGGAGCTGTTTTTT